This paragraph reports one TCR beta chain. These data belong to a study of blood T cell repertoires in COVID-19. Study-wide context: Samples taken during acute and convalescent COVID-19 were collected in the United States, Italy and Spain. T cells, B-cell-depleted T cells, or PBMCs supplied cDNA or gDNA.

From germline, CDR1 is MNHEY and CDR2 SVGAGI. CDR3 size: 15 residues. Trimming shortened V by 2 bases and J by 10 bases, and 15 bases separated the two germline ends. How the authors handled the data: Reference gene primers were amplified, and this amplification served to estimate nucleated cell counts. Here immunoSEQ multiplex PCR was the method, and the copy in TCRdb shows in-frame clones only, minus some. The V and J calls and clone size were taken over from that table, and D and trimming were inferred from the DNA. The data contain 150,000 to 200,000 clones, 89% of them singletons. Sequencing was performed on peripheral blood. The rearrangement joins TRBV6-5 to TRBJ1-6; D is unresolved. The origin of this receptor is a man aged 18 to 30 who had recovered from COVID-19. CDR3 DNA sequence: TGTGCCAGCAGTTACGAGGGAACGAGAAGATCACCCCTCCACTTT. Protein sequence: CASSYEGTRRSPLHF.